This TCR beta chain was recovered during a study of T cells in Graves' hyperthyroidism and ophthalmopathy. Germline V CDR1 and CDR2: DFQATT, SNEGSKA (reference sequence). There are 14 residues in the CDR3. RNA transcripts gave rise to amplified TCR beta CDR3 regions. A set of HTBI primers served as the primers for a first-round RT-PCR of the TCR CDR3. A single record per CDR3 protein comes from TCRdb applying MiXCR to the multiplex PCR reads. The sample has hundreds of thousands of distinct CDR3 sequences; about 20% are singletons. This TCR was recovered from a man aged 40-49 years with Graves' ophthalmopathy. This chain joins TRBV20-1 and TRBJ2-7; 7 nucleotides line up with TRBD2. The sample comprised blood. The CDR3 here is CSSWVTGGINEQYF. The CDR3 DNA sequence: TGCAGCTCCTGGGTAACGGGAGGTATAAACGAGCAGTACTTC.